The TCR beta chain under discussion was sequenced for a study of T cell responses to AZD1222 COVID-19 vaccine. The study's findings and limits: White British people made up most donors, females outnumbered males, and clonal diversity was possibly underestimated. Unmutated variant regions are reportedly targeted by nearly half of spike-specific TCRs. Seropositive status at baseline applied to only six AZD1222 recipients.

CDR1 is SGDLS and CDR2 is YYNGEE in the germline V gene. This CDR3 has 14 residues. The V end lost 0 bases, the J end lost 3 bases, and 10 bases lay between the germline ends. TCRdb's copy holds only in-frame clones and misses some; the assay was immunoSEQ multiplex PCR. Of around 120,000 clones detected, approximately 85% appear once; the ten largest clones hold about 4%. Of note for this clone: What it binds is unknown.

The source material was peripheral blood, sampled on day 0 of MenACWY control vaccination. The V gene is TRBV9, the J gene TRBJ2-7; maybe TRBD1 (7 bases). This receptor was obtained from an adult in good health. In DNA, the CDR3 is TGTGCCAGCAGCGTAGAGCAGGGGGGCTACGAGCAGTACTTC. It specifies CASSVEQGGYEQYF.